This T cell receptor beta chain was obtained from a study of cytomegalovirus exposure and HLA in healthy donors. Study at large: Counted in an early data release were about 85 million unique TCRs from HLA-typed donors. Most donors, 70% to 85% of over 350 genotyped, fell in the Caucasian-associated ancestry cluster.

A multiplex PCR was run with 60 Vbeta primers and 13 Jbeta primers. The method was immunoSEQ multiplex PCR; TCRdb's version includes in-frame clones alone and lacks a portion of them. The sample yields about 150,000 clones, around 79% seen once. This sequence originates from a woman aged 40 to 50 in good health and CMV-seronegative. The material sequenced was PBMCs.

CDR3 nucleotide sequence: TGCGCCAGCAGCATAGGGGGGGAGGTCTACGAGCAGTACTTC. Translating gives CASSIGGEVYEQYF. This sequence joins TRBV5-1 and TRBJ2-7; possibly TRBD2 for D (7 bases). The germline V gene has CDR1 SGHRS and CDR2 YFSETQ. The CDR3 has 14 amino acids. Deletions cut 4 bases from V and 3 bases from J, with 14 bases between.